This T cell receptor (beta chain) is drawn from a study of T cells expressing NK-cell markers. Study at large: Sequencing covered eight donors, seven HCMV-seropositive and one seronegative.

Synthesis of TCR beta cDNA relied on 5'RACE template switching carrying UMIs. TCRdb reprocessed the 5' RACE reads and stores each CDR3 protein as one record, lacking DNA. The sample includes approximately 170,000 distinct CDR3 sequences. Germline-derived CDR1 and CDR2 are SEHNR and FQNEAQ (reference sequence). CDR3 length: 16 amino acids. Sequencing was performed on blood T cells: a sorted CD56 or NKG2C T cell subset, CD4+ or CD8+ T cells, or bulk PBMC T cells (not recorded which). The chain carries TRBV7-9 and TRBJ2-7; with no DNA, the TCRdb D assignment of TRBD1 cannot be verified. The sequence came from a man between 18 and 69 years old in good health. The CDR3 loop is CASSFSPGVFAYEQYF.